These T cell receptor beta chains were read from a single sample in a study of human T cells and chemical hapten exposure. TCRdb re-called the RACE reads through MiXCR, storing one row per CDR3 protein. The sample records some 99,000 distinct CDR3 sequences, less than 10% being singletons. This specimen consisted of whole blood, obtained in connection with sensitization to the hapten diphenylcyclopropenone (DPC). The receptors shown here come from a woman aged 40 to 50 with alopecia areata. Some clones in this sample may be carry-over from other donors' samples. Both conserved end residues are part of each CDR3. The order of the fields is D gene, J gene, clone size, V gene, CDR3 protein, CDR3 DNA. D genes are given only for firm matches. Clone size is shown for a subset of rows, as once, few, many or a class of expanded clone.

d_call: .
j_call: TRBJ2-4
clone_size: few
v_call: TRBV12-3/TRBV12-4
cdr3_aa: CASSSQGLAKNIQYF
cdr3_nt: TGTGCCAGCAGTTCTCAGGGTCTAGCCAAAAACATTCAGTACTTC

d_call: TRBD1
j_call: TRBJ1-1
clone_size: few
v_call: TRBV5-8
cdr3_aa: CASSRTGALWAFF
cdr3_nt: TGTGCCAGCAGCCGGACAGGCGCACTCTGGGCTTTCTTT

d_call: .
j_call: TRBJ2-4
clone_size: .
v_call: TRBV4-1
cdr3_aa: CASSQRARGDIQYF
cdr3_nt: TGCGCCAGCAGCCAACGTGCGAGGGGGGACATTCAGTACTTC

d_call: .
j_call: TRBJ1-6
clone_size: .
v_call: TRBV6-6
cdr3_aa: CASSTRVQNSPLHF
cdr3_nt: TGTGCCAGCAGCACAAGGGTCCAGAATTCACCCCTCCACTTT

d_call: .
j_call: TRBJ1-2
clone_size: many
v_call: TRBV2
cdr3_aa: CASSRGGQFDGYTF
cdr3_nt: TGTGCCAGCAGTAGGGGTGGTCAGTTCGATGGCTACACCTTC

d_call: TRBD2
j_call: TRBJ2-1
clone_size: .
v_call: TRBV7-3
cdr3_aa: CASSTQAGGPSNEQFF
cdr3_nt: TGTGCCAGCAGCACCCAAGCGGGGGGGCCCTCGAATGAGCAGTTCTTC

d_call: .
j_call: TRBJ1-5
clone_size: .
v_call: TRBV6-1
cdr3_aa: CASSENGGYNQPQHF
cdr3_nt: TGTGCCAGCAGTGAAAACGGCGGATACAATCAGCCCCAGCATTTT

d_call: .
j_call: TRBJ2-7
clone_size: many
v_call: TRBV7-7
cdr3_aa: CASAPSFRVDEQYF
cdr3_nt: TGTGCCAGCGCACCCTCCTTCAGGGTGGACGAGCAGTACTTC

d_call: TRBD1
j_call: TRBJ1-5
clone_size: few
v_call: TRBV7-2
cdr3_aa: CASSRDRGSQPQHF
cdr3_nt: TGTGCCAGCAGCCGGGACAGGGGCTCTCAGCCCCAGCATTTT

d_call: TRBD1
j_call: TRBJ2-2
clone_size: few
v_call: TRBV7-2
cdr3_aa: CASSLAGTGAGELFF
cdr3_nt: TGTGCCAGCAGCCTCGCCGGGACAGGGGCCGGGGAGCTGTTTTTT

d_call: .
j_call: TRBJ1-2
clone_size: .
v_call: TRBV7-9
cdr3_aa: CASSTLSPEGYTF
cdr3_nt: TGTGCCAGCAGCACTCTATCCCCCGAGGGCTACACCTTC

d_call: TRBD2
j_call: TRBJ2-7
clone_size: .
v_call: TRBV28
cdr3_aa: CASRVGTSGGSYEQYF
cdr3_nt: TGTGCCAGCAGGGTGGGGACTAGCGGGGGATCCTACGAGCAGTACTTC

d_call: TRBD1
j_call: TRBJ1-5
clone_size: many
v_call: TRBV19
cdr3_aa: CASSPPRGPAGQPQHF
cdr3_nt: TGTGCCAGTAGTCCCCCCAGGGGGCCCGCGGGGCAGCCCCAGCATTTT

d_call: .
j_call: TRBJ1-5
clone_size: few
v_call: TRBV9
cdr3_aa: CASSSLGQSNQPQHF
cdr3_nt: TGTGCCAGCAGCTCTCTTGGGCAGAGCAATCAGCCCCAGCATTTT

d_call: .
j_call: TRBJ1-1
clone_size: .
v_call: TRBV6-2/TRBV6-3
cdr3_aa: CASSPARTNTKAFF
cdr3_nt: TGTGCCAGCAGCCCGGCCAGGACGAACACTAAAGCTTTCTTT

d_call: .
j_call: TRBJ1-6
clone_size: many
v_call: TRBV5-4
cdr3_aa: CASSPWGDQSLHF
cdr3_nt: TGTGCCAGCAGCCCTTGGGGGGATCAATCCCTCCACTTT

d_call: TRBD1
j_call: TRBJ1-2
clone_size: few
v_call: TRBV6-2/TRBV6-3
cdr3_aa: CASGDRGSGYTF
cdr3_nt: TGTGCCAGCGGGGACAGGGGATCTGGCTACACCTTC

d_call: .
j_call: TRBJ1-1
clone_size: many
v_call: TRBV4-2
cdr3_aa: CASSQEPGQMNTEAFF
cdr3_nt: TGTGCCAGCAGCCAAGAACCCGGACAGATGAACACTGAAGCTTTCTTT

d_call: TRBD1
j_call: TRBJ2-5
clone_size: many
v_call: TRBV2
cdr3_aa: CASSASRGQVETQYF
cdr3_nt: TGTGCCAGCAGTGCCTCCAGGGGACAGGTAGAGACCCAGTACTTC

d_call: .
j_call: TRBJ2-2
clone_size: many
v_call: TRBV24-1
cdr3_aa: CATSDAGVRTGELFF
cdr3_nt: TGTGCCACCAGTGATGCAGGGGTTCGCACCGGGGAGCTGTTTTTT

d_call: .
j_call: TRBJ1-2
clone_size: many
v_call: TRBV3-1
cdr3_aa: CASSQEMYGYTF
cdr3_nt: TGTGCCAGCAGCCAAGAGATGTATGGCTACACCTTC

d_call: TRBD1
j_call: TRBJ2-7
clone_size: .
v_call: TRBV7-2
cdr3_aa: CATYAGTGPYEQYF
cdr3_nt: TGTGCCACATATGCCGGGACAGGGCCATACGAGCAGTACTTC

d_call: .
j_call: TRBJ2-1
clone_size: many
v_call: TRBV7-9
cdr3_aa: CASSSMGSKSYNEQFF
cdr3_nt: TGTGCCAGCAGCTCGATGGGTTCTAAAAGCTACAATGAGCAGTTCTTC

d_call: TRBD1
j_call: TRBJ2-7
clone_size: many
v_call: TRBV7-2
cdr3_aa: CASSLGTGEAREQYF
cdr3_nt: TGTGCCAGCAGCTTGGGGACAGGGGAAGCGAGGGAGCAGTACTTC

d_call: TRBD2
j_call: TRBJ2-1
clone_size: .
v_call: TRBV3-1
cdr3_aa: CASSQAPGGAVAYNEQFF
cdr3_nt: TGTGCCAGCAGCCAAGCCCCCGGGGGGGCTGTAGCCTACAATGAGCAGTTCTTC

d_call: TRBD2
j_call: TRBJ2-1
clone_size: many
v_call: TRBV4-1
cdr3_aa: CASSRDGQLLLAGAPFF
cdr3_nt: TGCGCCAGCAGCCGAGATGGACAGCTCCTTCTAGCGGGGGCCCCGTTCTTC

d_call: TRBD1
j_call: TRBJ1-1
clone_size: many
v_call: TRBV20-1
cdr3_aa: CSATKGAVSTEAFF
cdr3_nt: TGCAGTGCTACCAAGGGGGCGGTGAGCACTGAAGCTTTCTTT

d_call: .
j_call: TRBJ2-1
clone_size: few
v_call: TRBV7-6
cdr3_aa: CASSLGDTVGGEQFF
cdr3_nt: TGTGCCAGCAGCTTAGGGGACACCGTTGGCGGTGAGCAGTTCTTC

d_call: TRBD2
j_call: TRBJ2-5
clone_size: few
v_call: TRBV7-9
cdr3_aa: CASSQGLALETQYF
cdr3_nt: TGTGCCAGCAGCCAGGGACTAGCGCTAGAGACCCAGTACTTC

d_call: .
j_call: TRBJ2-7
clone_size: .
v_call: TRBV28
cdr3_aa: CASSPSPPPIAYEQYF
cdr3_nt: TGTGCCAGCAGCCCTAGCCCCCCTCCGATAGCGTACGAGCAGTACTTC

d_call: TRBD1
j_call: TRBJ1-2
clone_size: few
v_call: TRBV20-1
cdr3_aa: CSTQGPLGTRLYGYTF
cdr3_nt: TGCAGTACACAGGGGCCCCTAGGTACCCGTCTCTATGGCTACACCTTC

d_call: .
j_call: TRBJ1-5
clone_size: many
v_call: TRBV6-2/TRBV6-3
cdr3_aa: CASRGYQPQHF
cdr3_nt: TGTGCCAGCCGAGGTTATCAGCCCCAGCATTTT

d_call: .
j_call: TRBJ2-2
clone_size: few
v_call: TRBV7-3
cdr3_aa: CASRTTGNTGELFF
cdr3_nt: TGTGCCAGCAGAACCACAGGGAACACCGGGGAGCTGTTTTTT

d_call: .
j_call: TRBJ2-7
clone_size: many
v_call: TRBV11-2
cdr3_aa: CASSLVTAAYEQYF
cdr3_nt: TGTGCCAGCAGCTTAGTTACAGCAGCCTACGAGCAGTACTTC

d_call: TRBD1
j_call: TRBJ2-7
clone_size: .
v_call: TRBV11-2
cdr3_aa: CASSPAGQGGPYEQYF
cdr3_nt: TGTGCCAGCAGCCCAGCGGGACAGGGAGGGCCCTACGAGCAGTACTTC

d_call: TRBD1
j_call: TRBJ1-2
clone_size: few
v_call: TRBV4-3
cdr3_aa: CASSQDGGRGYGYTF
cdr3_nt: TGCGCCAGCAGCCAGGATGGGGGCAGGGGGTATGGCTACACCTTC

d_call: .
j_call: TRBJ2-3
clone_size: few
v_call: TRBV6-8
cdr3_aa: CASSYGVTDTQYF
cdr3_nt: TGTGCCAGCAGTTATGGGGTGACAGATACGCAGTATTTT

d_call: .
j_call: TRBJ1-1
clone_size: .
v_call: TRBV28
cdr3_aa: CASRPWRMNTEAFF
cdr3_nt: TGTGCCAGCAGACCCTGGCGGATGAACACTGAAGCTTTCTTT

d_call: .
j_call: TRBJ1-1
clone_size: few
v_call: TRBV7-9
cdr3_aa: CASSKGGSVVAEAFF
cdr3_nt: TGTGCCAGCAGCAAAGGAGGCTCTGTGGTTGCTGAAGCTTTCTTT

d_call: TRBD2
j_call: TRBJ2-3
clone_size: many
v_call: TRBV7-9
cdr3_aa: CASSSSGGTQYF
cdr3_nt: TGTGCCAGCAGCTCCAGCGGGGGCACGCAGTATTTT

d_call: .
j_call: TRBJ2-3
clone_size: few
v_call: TRBV6-2/TRBV6-3
cdr3_aa: CASSARRGTDTQYF
cdr3_nt: TGTGCCAGCAGTGCCCGGCGGGGCACAGATACGCAGTATTTT

d_call: .
j_call: TRBJ2-2
clone_size: few
v_call: TRBV10-1
cdr3_aa: CASSLTVGTGELFF
cdr3_nt: TGCGCCAGCAGCTTGACAGTCGGGACCGGGGAGCTGTTTTTT

d_call: TRBD1
j_call: TRBJ2-1
clone_size: few
v_call: TRBV19
cdr3_aa: CASSMGTALTFF
cdr3_nt: TGTGCCAGTAGTATGGGGACAGCCCTAACGTTCTTC

d_call: .
j_call: TRBJ2-7
clone_size: many
v_call: TRBV10-3
cdr3_aa: CAISESGGLYEQYF
cdr3_nt: TGTGCCATCAGTGAGTCCGGAGGACTCTACGAGCAGTACTTC

d_call: .
j_call: TRBJ2-3
clone_size: few
v_call: TRBV5-4
cdr3_aa: CASSWGGTSTDTQYF
cdr3_nt: TGTGCCAGCAGCTGGGGCGGGACTAGCACAGATACGCAGTATTTT